The 22 T cell receptor beta chains in this list originate from one sample, sequenced in a study of T cell responses to AZD1222 COVID-19 vaccine. Repertoires were generated with immunoSEQ multiplex PCR, while TCRdb's copy carries only in-frame clones and drops some. The table has tens of thousands of clones, just over 90% seen once; the top ten hold over 40%. Sequencing used peripheral blood, obtained on day 0 of AZD1222 vaccination. All receptors come from an adult in good health.

The V call is TRBV15, the J call TRBJ2-7; TRBD1 might be the D (7 bases). CDR3 length equals 14 residues. The germline V gene encodes CDR1 LNHNV and CDR2 YYDKDF (reference sequence). V was shortened by 1 base and J by 2 bases, with 9 bases between the two germline ends. The CDR3: CATSRGGTAYEQYF. The CDR3 DNA follows: TGTGCCACCAGCAGAGGCGGGACAGCCTACGAGCAGTACTTC.

This rearrangement joins TRBV7-8 to TRBJ2-1, with 7 bases lining up with TRBD1. J gave up 0 bases and V 5 bases, and 10 bases lay outside the gene matches. The V gene's germline CDR1 is SGHVS and CDR2 FQNEAQ. The CDR3 covers 17 residues. In nucleotides, the CDR3 is TGTGCCAGCAGCCCTTTCGGACAGGCGAGCTCCTACAATGAGCAGTTCTTC. Its translation is CASSPFGQASSYNEQFF.

The J gene is TRBJ2-4, the V gene TRBV12-5; 8 positions match TRBD2. The CDR3 is 15 amino acids. CDR1 and CDR2 from the germline V gene are LGHNT and FRNRAP. Germline trimming cut 6 bases from V and 1 base from J; bases unmatched to any gene: 5. The chain's CDR3 is CASGRGGQAKNIQYF. CDR3 coding DNA: TGTGCTAGTGGCCGGGGGGGGCAGGCCAAAAACATTCAGTACTTC. Supplemented by reference TRBV12-5 and TRBJ2-4, the full variable domain reads DARVTQTPRHKVTEMGQEVTMRCQPILGHNTVFWYRQTMMQGLELLAYFRNRAPLDDSGMPKDRFSAEMPDATLATLKIQPSEPRDSAVYFCASGRGGQAKNIQYFGAGTRLSVL.

This chain uses TRBV3-1 (or the pseudogene TRBV3-2) with TRBJ1-1; D may be TRBD1 (5 bases). The germline V and J ends were trimmed by 2 bases and 5 bases, with 15 bases remaining between them. The CDR3 has 15 residues. Germline values: CDR1 LGHDT, CDR2 YNNKEL (reference sequence). CDR3 in amino acids: CASSQSGPGSTEAFF. CDR3 nucleotide sequence: TGTGCCAGCAGCCAATCCGGCCCAGGGTCAACTGAAGCTTTCTTT.

The V call is TRBV19, the J call TRBJ1-5, with 12 bases matching TRBD1. Germline V gene data show CDR1 as LNHDA and CDR2 as SQIVND (reference sequence). The CDR3 runs to 17 residues. V lost 7 bases and J lost 4; bases outside the gene matches: 11. The CDR3 here is CASITTGTGGGNQPQHF. CDR3 DNA sequence: TGTGCCAGTATTACCACCGGGACAGGGGGCGGAAATCAGCCCCAGCATTTT.

The chain combines TRBV11-2 with TRBJ2-7; 10 positions agree with TRBD1. V was pared by 6 bases and J by 2 bases, with 4 bases of the junction left unmatched. In germline, CDR1 is SGHAT, CDR2 FQNNGV. This CDR3 has 14 amino acids. The CDR3 region is CASSPGTGAYEQYF. Here the CDR3 DNA reads TGTGCCAGCAGTCCCGGGACAGGGGCCTACGAGCAGTACTTC. Using reference TRBV11-2 and TRBJ2-7 for the parts outside the CDR3, the full variable domain is EAGVAQSPRYKIIEKRQSVAFWCNPISGHATLYWYQQILGQGPKLLIQFQNNGVVDDSQLPKDRFSAERLKGVDSTLKIQPAKLEDSAVYLCASSPGTGAYEQYFGPGTRLTVT.

The chain carries TRBV7-2 and TRBJ1-1; TRBD1 might be the D (6 bases). Germline V gives CDR1 SGHTA, CDR2 FQGNSA. This CDR3 has 14 residues. V lost 5 bases to trimming and J lost 1 base, with 11 bases between them. For the CDR3, the DNA is TGTGCCAGCAGCATCCAGGGGACGAACACTGAAGCTTTCTTT. It is translated as CASSIQGTNTEAFF. The variable domain in full, completed from reference TRBV7-2 and TRBJ1-1, reads GAGVSQSPSNKVTEKGKDVELRCDPISGHTALYWYRQSLGQGLEFLIYFQGNSAPDKSGLPSDRFSAERTGGSVSTLTIQRTQQEDSAVYLCASSIQGTNTEAFFGQGTRLTVV.

The V gene is TRBV12-5, the J gene TRBJ2-1; the match to TRBD2 covers 9 bases. Germline trimming cut 5 bases from V and 2 bases from J; bases unmatched to any gene: 7. The V gene's germline CDR1 is LGHNT and CDR2 FRNRAP. The CDR3 extends over 16 amino acids. CDR3 sequence: CASGPARGGAYNEQFF. DNA for the CDR3: TGTGCTAGTGGTCCCGCCCGCGGGGGGGCCTACAATGAGCAGTTCTTC.

This clone was picked up one time. The chain joins TRBV21-1 to TRBJ2-6; the table gives TRBD2 as D, unverified against the DNA. TRBV21-1 is tagged as a pseudogene. This CDR3 spans 14 amino acids. CDR3 amino acids: CASSKIDWANVLTF. The CDR3 DNA reads as TGTGCCAGCAGCAAAATAGACTGGGCCAACGTCCTGACTTTC.

This chain uses TRBV5-6 with TRBJ1-2; D is ambiguous. CDR1 SGHDT and CDR2 YYEEEE come from the germline V gene. V lost 0 bases to trimming and J lost 7 bases, with 10 bases between them. CDR3 size: 13 residues. CDR3 region: CASSLGPRGGYTF. The CDR3 region has the DNA TGTGCCAGCAGCTTGGGCCCAAGAGGTGGCTACACCTTC.

The genes are TRBV30 and TRBJ2-2; D is tentatively TRBD1 or TRBD2 (5 bases each). Germline V gene sequence: CDR1 GTSNPN, CDR2 SVGIG (reference sequence). Trimming shortened V by 3 bases and J by 4 bases, and 15 bases separated the two germline ends. This CDR3 has 15 amino acids. The CDR3 sequence: CAWRDTGTGTGELFF. CDR3 in DNA: TGTGCCTGGAGAGACACGGGGACGGGCACCGGGGAGCTGTTTTTT.

This chain links TRBV7-2 with TRBJ2-2; 9 bases align to TRBD1. Germline trimming cut 5 bases from V and 6 bases from J; bases unmatched to any gene: 10. This CDR3 has 16 amino acids. The V gene's germline CDR1 is SGHTA and CDR2 FQGNSA. The CDR3 reads CASSHPGQGRPGELFF. The CDR3 coding sequence is TGTGCCAGCAGCCACCCGGGACAGGGACGACCCGGGGAGCTGTTTTTT.

This clone showed up just once. J is TRBJ2-3 and V is TRBV7-8; D assignment may be TRBD1 or TRBD2 (6 bases each). The V end was cut by 0 bases, the J end by 14 bases, with 12 bases between. This CDR3 has 12 residues. The germline CDR1 and CDR2 sequences are SGHVS and FQNEAQ. CDR3 nucleotides: TGTGCCAGCAGCTTAGCCCGGGGGCTGGGGTATTTT. Protein sequence: CASSLARGLGYF. Full variable domain (outside the CDR3, taken from reference TRBV7-8 and TRBJ2-3): GAGVSQSPRYKVAKRGQDVALRCDPISGHVSLFWYQQALGQGPEFLTYFQNEAQLDKSGLPSDRFFAERPEGSVSTLKIQRTQQEDSAVYLCASSLARGLGYFGPGTRLTVL.

The chain combines TRBV19 with TRBJ2-7, with 7 bases matching TRBD1. CDR3 size: 15 residues. The J segment lost 6 bases and the V segment lost 5 bases, leaving 13 bases of the junction unmatched. Germline CDR1 LNHDA, CDR2 SQIVND (reference sequence). DNA of the CDR3: TGTGCCAGTAGTGCTTCGACAGGGTCTCAGTCCGAGCAGTACTTC. It specifies CASSASTGSQSEQYF.

This rearrangement joins TRBV29-1 to TRBJ2-2; D is possibly TRBD1 or TRBD2 (5 bases each). V was clipped by 6 bases and J by 4 bases, with 18 bases between them. From germline, CDR1 is SQVTM and CDR2 ANQGSEA. The CDR3 consists of 15 residues. The CDR3 nucleotides read TGCAGCGTACTCCCTACCGGGGCAATCACCGGGGAGCTGTTTTTT. This sequence encodes CSVLPTGAITGELFF.

The chain couples TRBV19 to TRBJ1-2; 9 nucleotides align to TRBD1. Germline values: CDR1 LNHDA, CDR2 SQIVND (reference sequence). The junction had 10 bases not matched to a gene; V was cut back by 2 bases and J by 6 bases. The CDR3 extends over 16 amino acids. Here the CDR3 reads CASSIRGQGNSHGYTF. The CDR3, as DNA: TGTGCCAGTAGTATAAGGGGACAGGGCAATTCTCATGGCTACACCTTC.

The V and J genes are TRBV25-1 and TRBJ1-5; possibly TRBD1 for D (5 bases). The V gene's germline CDR1 is MGHDK and CDR2 SYGVNS. CDR3 length: 13 residues. Trimming pared 4 bases from V and 5 bases from J, leaving 9 bases between. The CDR3 DNA reads TGTGCCAGCAGTGCCCTAGGGGATCAGCCCCAGCATTTT. The encoded protein is CASSALGDQPQHF.

The rearrangement joins TRBV3-1 (or the pseudogene TRBV3-2) to TRBJ1-5; D is ambiguous. Trimming stripped 0 bases from V and 6 bases from J, with 15 bases between. The CDR3 loop spans 16 amino acids. From germline, CDR1 is LGHDT and CDR2 YNNKEL (reference sequence). The CDR3 sequence is CASSQDHMGDTQPQHF. The CDR3 bases are TGTGCCAGCAGCCAAGATCATATGGGAGACACTCAGCCCCAGCATTTT.

The chain links TRBV7-2 to TRBJ1-2; D gene uncertain. The V and J ends lost 1 base and 6 bases respectively, with 15 bases between them. The CDR3 covers 15 residues. Germline V lookup: CDR1 SGHTA, CDR2 FQGNSA. CDR3 loop: CASSLDPGSFNGYTF. CDR3 nucleotide sequence: TGTGCCAGCAGCTTAGATCCCGGCAGCTTTAATGGCTACACCTTC.

The rearrangement links TRBV5-1 to TRBJ2-1; 8 bases align to TRBD1. The germline V gene has CDR1 SGHRS and CDR2 YFSETQ. This CDR3 has 16 residues. V lost 2 bases, J lost 6 bases, and 10 bases stayed unmatched. CDR3 sequence reads: CASSLRQGLKGNEQFF. The CDR3 DNA follows: TGCGCCAGCAGCTTAAGACAGGGGCTGAAGGGCAATGAGCAGTTCTTC.

V gene TRBV3-1 (or the pseudogene TRBV3-2) combines with J gene TRBJ2-2; 9 bases align to TRBD2. Trimming removed 3 bases from V and 6 bases from J; junction bases left unmatched: 11. CDR1 is LGHDT, CDR2 YNNKEL, per germline (reference sequence). The CDR3 is 17 amino acids. The CDR3 DNA sequence: TGTGCCAGCAGCCACTCCTCTAGCGGGGTTGGTCCCGGGGAGCTGTTTTTT. It codes for CASSHSSSGVGPGELFF.

The chain uses TRBV9 and TRBJ1-3; unclear D gene. This CDR3 is 16 amino acids long. V shed 4 bases and J shed 4 bases, with 18 bases lying between them. CDR1 is SGDLS and CDR2 is YYNGEE in the germline V gene. The CDR3 DNA reads as TGTGCCAGCAGCCCGGTCCCCACGGGAGCCGGAAACACCATATATTTT. Amino acid sequence: CASSPVPTGAGNTIYF.